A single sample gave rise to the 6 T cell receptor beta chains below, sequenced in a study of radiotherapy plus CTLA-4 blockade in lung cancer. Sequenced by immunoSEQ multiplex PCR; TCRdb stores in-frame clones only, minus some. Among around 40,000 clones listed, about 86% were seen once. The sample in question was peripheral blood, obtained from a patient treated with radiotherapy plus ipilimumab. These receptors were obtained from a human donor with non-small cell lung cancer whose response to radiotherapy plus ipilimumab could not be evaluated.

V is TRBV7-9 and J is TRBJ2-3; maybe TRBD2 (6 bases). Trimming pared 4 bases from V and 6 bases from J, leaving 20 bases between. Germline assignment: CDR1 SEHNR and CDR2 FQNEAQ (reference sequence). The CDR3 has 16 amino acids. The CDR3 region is CASSSRVVDYRDTQYF. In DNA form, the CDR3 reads TGTGCCAGCAGCTCTAGGGTGGTGGACTACCGGGATACGCAGTATTTT.

The CDR3: CASRSIGTGQSSITDTQYF. The CDR3 region has the DNA TGTGCCAGCCGGTCTATAGGGACAGGGCAATCCAGTATCACAGATACGCAGTATTTT. The chain links TRBV28 to TRBJ2-3; 9 nucleotides agree with TRBD1. The CDR3 sequence is 19 residues long. The germline CDR1 and CDR2 sequences are MDHEN and SYDVKM. With V trimmed by 8 bases and J by 2 bases, 20 bases remained unmatched. Full variable domain (rest looked up from reference TRBV28 and TRBJ2-3): DVKVTQSSRYLVKRTGEKVFLECVQDMDHENMFWYRQDPGLGLRLIYFSYDVKMKEKGDIPEGYSVSREKKERFSLILESASTNQTSMYLCASRSIGTGQSSITDTQYFGPGTRLTVL.

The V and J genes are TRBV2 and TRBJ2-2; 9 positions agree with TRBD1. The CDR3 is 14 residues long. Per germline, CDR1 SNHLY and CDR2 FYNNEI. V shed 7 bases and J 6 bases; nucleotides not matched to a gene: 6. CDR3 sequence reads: CASTRQGVPGELFF. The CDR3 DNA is TGTGCCAGCACCCGACAGGGGGTGCCCGGGGAGCTGTTTTTT. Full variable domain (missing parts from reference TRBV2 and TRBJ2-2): EPEVTQTPSHQVTQMGQEVILRCVPISNHLYFYWYRQILGQKVEFLVSFYNNEISEKSEIFDDQFSVERPDGSNFTLKIRSTKLEDSAMYFCASTRQGVPGELFFGEGSRLTVL.

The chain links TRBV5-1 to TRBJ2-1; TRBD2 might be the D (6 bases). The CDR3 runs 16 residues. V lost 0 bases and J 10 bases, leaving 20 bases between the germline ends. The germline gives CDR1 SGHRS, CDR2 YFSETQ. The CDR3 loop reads CASSLAYGGGLSEQFF. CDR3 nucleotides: TGCGCCAGCAGCTTGGCTTATGGGGGAGGCTTGTCGGAGCAGTTCTTC.

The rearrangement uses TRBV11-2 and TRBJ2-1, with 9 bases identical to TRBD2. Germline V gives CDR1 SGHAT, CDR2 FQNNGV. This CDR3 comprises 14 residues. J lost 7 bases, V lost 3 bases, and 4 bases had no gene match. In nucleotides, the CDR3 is TGTGCCAGCAGCTTCAGCCTAGCGGGGAATGAGCAGTTCTTC. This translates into CASSFSLAGNEQFF. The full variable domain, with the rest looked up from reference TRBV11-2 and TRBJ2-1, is EAGVAQSPRYKIIEKRQSVAFWCNPISGHATLYWYQQILGQGPKLLIQFQNNGVVDDSQLPKDRFSAERLKGVDSTLKIQPAKLEDSAVYLCASSFSLAGNEQFFGPGTRLTVL.

CDR3 protein: CASSPRGKLTDTQYF. The CDR3 nucleotides are TGTGCCAGCAGCCCACGGGGGAAACTCACAGATACGCAGTATTTT. The rearrangement uses TRBV7-9 and TRBJ2-3; the D gene is possibly TRBD2 (6 bases). CDR1 and CDR2 (germline): SEHNR, FQNEAQ (reference sequence). Between the trimmed V and J ends, which lost 5 bases and 2 bases, there was a span of 14 bases. The CDR3 is 15 amino acids.